Shown below are 21 T cell receptor beta chains from a single sample sequenced in a study of CD8 T cells in Susac syndrome. The authors reverse transcribed roughly 0.5 to 1 ug RNA with random hexamers. TCRdb re-called the immunoSEQ multiplex PCR reads with MiXCR, one entry per CDR3 protein. This table has roughly 200,000 distinct CDR3 sequences, 85% to 95% appearing once. Input material: CD4+ T cells from PBMCs. Receptor source: a human donor with multiple sclerosis.

The genes are TRBV6-6 and TRBJ2-7; D uncertain. This CDR3 contains 16 residues. Germline-derived CDR1 and CDR2 are MNHNY and SVGAGI (reference sequence). Trimming shortened V by 4 bases and J by 0 bases, and 16 bases separated the two germline ends. DNA of the CDR3: TGTGCCAGCAGTTCTCCCCCTCGTAAGAGCTCCTACGAGCAGTACGTC. This encodes CASSSPPRKSSYEQYV.

CDR3 loop: CSVNPTGGEQYF. CDR3 DNA: TGCAGCGTGAACCCCACGGGGGGGGAGCAGTACTTC. V usage is TRBV29-1 and J usage is TRBJ2-7, with TRBD2 matching 8 bases. The CDR3 spans 12 residues. V lost 6 bases to trimming and J lost 7 bases; unmatched junction nucleotides: 8. Germline V CDR1 and CDR2: SQVTM, ANQGSEA.

This clonotype was found once. The rearrangement joins TRBV20-1 to TRBJ2-4, with a possible D match to TRBD1 (6 bases). Germline V gene lookup returns CDR1 DFQATT and CDR2 SNEGSKA (reference sequence). The length of the CDR3 is 12 residues. V lost 7 bases to trimming and J lost 7 bases, with 14 bases between them. As DNA, the CDR3 is TGCAGTGGCCAGGAAACAGGGAACATTCAGTACTTC. It translates to CSGQETGNIQYF.

The chain employs TRBV5-4 and TRBJ2-5; 7 nucleotides line up with TRBD2. Looked up from germline, CDR1 is SGHNT and CDR2 is YYREEE (reference sequence). The V and J ends lost 4 bases and 5 bases, in that order; junction bases with no gene match: 11. This CDR3 is 15 amino acids long. DNA for the CDR3: TGTGCCAGCAGCGGTCGGACGGGGGGTAGTGAGACCCAGTACTTC. It specifies CASSGRTGGSETQYF.

This sequence joins TRBV30 and TRBJ2-3; TRBD1 might be the D (6 bases). The CDR3 covers 15 residues. Germline CDR1 is GTSNPN and CDR2 is SVGIG (reference sequence). V dropped 2 bases and J dropped 0 bases, with 12 bases sitting between them. This CDR3 reads CAWSTGTLSTDTQYF. The CDR3 region has the DNA TGTGCCTGGAGTACCGGGACACTTAGCACAGATACGCAGTATTTT.

The chain links TRBV30 to TRBJ2-2; 7 positions match TRBD2. Trimming removed 5 bases from V and 4 bases from J; junction bases left unmatched: 1. CDR1 and CDR2 (germline): GTSNPN, SVGIG (reference sequence). The CDR3 is 12 residues long. The CDR3 here is CAWQRGTGELFF. DNA of the CDR3: TGTGCCTGGCAGCGGGGCACCGGGGAGCTGTTTTTT. The full variable domain, with the rest looked up from reference TRBV30 and TRBJ2-2, is SQTIHQWPATLVQPVGSPLSLECTVEGTSNPNLYWYRQAAGRGLQLLFYSVGIGQISSEVPQNLSASRPQDRQFILSSKKLLLSDSGFYLCAWQRGTGELFFGEGSRLTVL.

The chain has TRBV25-1 and TRBJ1-5, with TRBD1 as a possible D gene (6 bases). Germline V gene lookup returns CDR1 MGHDK and CDR2 SYGVNS. The CDR3 is made up of 13 amino acids. V lost 8 bases, J lost 5 bases, and 13 bases lay in between. CDR3 DNA: TGTGCCAGCGCGGGGGCAGGTGATCAGCCCCAGCATTTT. As protein: CASAGAGDQPQHF.

The chain recombines TRBV20-1 with TRBJ1-6, with TRBD1 identical over 7 bases. Germline assignment: CDR1 DFQATT and CDR2 SNEGSKA (reference sequence). The CDR3 loop spans 14 amino acids. The junction had 6 bases not matched to a gene; V was cut back by 5 bases and J by 5 bases. In DNA, the CDR3 is TGCAGTGCTCCGACAGGGCAAGATAATTCACCCCTCCACTTT. The encoded protein is CSAPTGQDNSPLHF.

The chain is built from TRBV13 and TRBJ1-1, with a possible D match to TRBD1 (6 bases). CDR1 PRHDT and CDR2 FYEKMQ come from the germline V gene (reference sequence). The CDR3 contains 16 residues. Trimming removed 5 bases at V and 4 bases at J, with 20 bases between. In DNA form, the CDR3 reads TGTGCCAGCAGCGAACATTACAGGGCGAGAGGCACTGAAGCTTTCTTT. Its translation: CASSEHYRARGTEAFF.

The rearrangement uses TRBV7-2 and TRBJ2-5, with D uncertain. Germline CDR1 is SGHTA and CDR2 is FQGNSA. This CDR3 spans 11 amino acids. Trimming removed 3 bases from V and 7 bases from J, with 6 bases in between. CDR3: CASSLSTTQYF. Written as DNA, the CDR3 is TGTGCCAGCAGCTTGTCTACGACCCAGTACTTC.

The V call is TRBV27, the J call TRBJ2-7; D gene unclear. CDR3 length: 14 amino acids. Trimming took off 0 bases at V and 6 bases at J, with 12 bases between the two ends. The germline gives CDR1 MNHEY, CDR2 SMNVEV (reference sequence). The CDR3 coding sequence is TGTGCCAGCAGTTTATCCCGGGTGGTTAGCGAGCAGTACGTC. Protein sequence: CASSLSRVVSEQYV.

The genes are TRBV11-2 and TRBJ1-2, with no clear D. This CDR3 has 14 amino acids. The V gene lost 5 bases and the J gene lost 1 base, with 11 bases spanning the gap. Germline values: CDR1 SGHAT, CDR2 FQNNGV. CDR3 sequence reads: CASSRQQLNYGYTF. The CDR3 DNA reads TGTGCCAGCAGCCGGCAACAACTTAACTATGGCTACACCTTC. The full variable domain, with the rest looked up from reference TRBV11-2 and TRBJ1-2, is EAGVAQSPRYKIIEKRQSVAFWCNPISGHATLYWYQQILGQGPKLLIQFQNNGVVDDSQLPKDRFSAERLKGVDSTLKIQPAKLEDSAVYLCASSRQQLNYGYTFGSGTRLTVV.

This clonotype occurred once. The V gene is TRBV30, the J gene TRBJ1-1; D might be TRBD1 (5 bases). The CDR3 length is 14 residues. Trimming pared 4 bases from V and 6 bases from J, leaving 18 bases between. CDR1 is GTSNPN, CDR2 SVGIG, per germline (reference sequence). The CDR3 DNA reads TGTGCCTGGACCGAGTGGGGCCGGCGGGCTGAAGCTTTCTTT. This gives the protein CAWTEWGRRAEAFF.

V and J are TRBV15 and TRBJ1-5; TRBD1 agrees at 7 bases. J lost 9 bases, V lost 4 bases, and 12 bases had no gene match. Germline CDR1 reads LNHNV; CDR2 reads YYDKDF (reference sequence). The CDR3 loop spans 15 amino acids. CDR3 nucleotides: TGTGCCACCAGCATGAGGGGGAGGGGGCTCTCGCCCCAGCATTTT. The encoded protein is CATSMRGRGLSPQHF.

V is TRBV11-2 and J is TRBJ2-3, with no clear D. V lost 1 base, J lost 1 base, and 15 bases lay in between. Per the germline V gene, CDR1 is SGHAT and CDR2 is FQNNGV. The CDR3 totals 17 residues. The CDR3 sequence: CASSLGLMRGGTDTQYF. CDR3 DNA sequence: TGTGCCAGCAGCTTAGGGTTGATGCGAGGTGGCACAGATACGCAGTATTTT.

The chain combines TRBV15 with TRBJ2-1; the D call may be TRBD1 or TRBD2 (5 bases each). Per the germline V gene, CDR1 is LNHNV and CDR2 is YYDKDF (reference sequence). Trimming left V 3 bases short and J 4 bases short, with 10 bases between. The CDR3 runs to 14 residues. DNA of the CDR3: TGTGCCACCAGCAGTGCCGGGGCGTACAATGAGCAGTTCTTC. It is translated as CATSSAGAYNEQFF.

The rearrangement joins TRBV29-1 to TRBJ2-5; D is undetermined. Trimming took off 6 bases at V and 3 bases at J, with 14 bases between the two ends. Germline CDR1 is SQVTM and CDR2 is ANQGSEA. This CDR3 spans 13 amino acids. The CDR3 coding sequence is TGCAGCGTCGACGGTCTGGGAAAAGAGACCCAGTACTTC. This sequence encodes CSVDGLGKETQYF.

The sample holds a few counts of this clonotype. The genes are TRBV9 and TRBJ1-2; D not resolved. V was clipped by 0 bases and J by 5 bases, with 5 bases between them. Germline V CDR1 and CDR2: SGDLS, YYNGEE. The CDR3 sequence is 12 residues long. The DNA of the CDR3 is TGTGCCAGCAGCGTAGAAGGTTATGGCTACACCTTC. Protein: CASSVEGYGYTF.

The chain uses TRBV25-1 and TRBJ2-3; D gene unclear. V was clipped by 4 bases and J by 0 bases, with 8 bases between them. CDR3 length equals 14 residues. Germline CDR1 reads MGHDK; CDR2 reads SYGVNS. The CDR3 reads CASSVPGSTDTQYF. The CDR3 coding sequence is TGTGCCAGCAGTGTACCTGGTAGCACAGATACGCAGTATTTT.

The chain employs TRBV23-1 and TRBJ1-3; D might be TRBD1 (6 bases). TRBV23-1 carries the ORF label, with uncertain function. CDR3 size: 15 residues. Trimming removed 7 bases from V and 3 bases from J, with 16 bases in between. CDR3 DNA sequence: TGCGCCAGCACCCCGAAGGGGACATGTGGAAACACCATATATTTT. Its translation is CASTPKGTCGNTIYF.

The chain uses TRBV27 and TRBJ2-4; D tentatively reads TRBD1 or TRBD2 (5 bases each). Trimming pared 6 bases from V and 1 base from J, leaving 13 bases between. This CDR3 is built from 15 residues. In germline, CDR1 is MNHEY, CDR2 SMNVEV (reference sequence). Here the CDR3 DNA reads TGTGCCAGCAGCTCTGTTGAGGGGGCCAAAAACATTCAGTACTTC. It yields the protein CASSSVEGAKNIQYF.